This T cell receptor beta chain was obtained from a study of shared clonotypes between healthy human individuals. General study results and limits: Sampling involved blood alone; tissue repertoires likely differ.

Comment on this clone: What it binds is unknown.

Clones were read by immunoSEQ multiplex PCR, and TCRdb kept only the in-frame ones, dropping some. In the table there are about 1.1 million clones, roughly 74% of which are singletons. CDR1 SEHNR and CDR2 FQNEAQ come from the germline V gene (reference sequence). V trimming: 8 bases; J trimming: 7 bases; junction bases outside the gene matches: 8. The CDR3 has 14 amino acids. Healthy HIV-negative adults without recent acute infections or vaccinations served as donors. Into CD45RA+ naive and CD45RA-negative memory subsets, the CD4+ cells were split. V usage is TRBV7-9 and J usage is TRBJ2-3, with 11 bases fitting TRBD2. The sequencing sample was made of memory CD4+ T cells from PBMCs. This sample's subset: CD45RA-negative fraction. The sequence was collected from a man between 18 and 35 years old in good health. Some clones in this sample may be carry-over from other donors' samples. The CDR3 region is CASGGLAGGNTQYF. The DNA for the CDR3 is TGTGCCAGCGGCGGGCTAGCGGGAGGTAATACGCAGTATTTT.